The 28 T cell receptor beta chains listed next were all sequenced from one sample in a study of T cells in Graves' hyperthyroidism and ophthalmopathy. Authors of the study amplified TCR beta CDR3 regions from RNA transcripts. An initial round of RT-PCR targeting the TCR CDR3 relied on the HTBI primer set. Each CDR3 protein gets one entry after TCRdb re-called the multiplex PCR reads with MiXCR. The sample has around 190,000 distinct CDR3 sequences, 17% seen once; the top ten hold roughly 49%. The sequencing sample was made of blood. The receptors stem from a woman in her forties or fifties with Graves' hyperthyroidism.

This clonotype was seen ten or more times. The gene calls are TRBV7-9 and TRBJ1-6; D is uncertain. CDR1 is SEHNR and CDR2 is FQNEAQ in the germline V gene (reference sequence). Trimming cost V 5 bases and J 7 bases, with 9 bases left between them. This CDR3 is built from 13 residues. CDR3 in DNA: TGTGCCAGCAGCCCGGGGAGAAATTCACCCCTCCACTTT. This gives the protein CASSPGRNSPLHF.

This clonotype was seen at least ten times. The CDR3 nucleotides are TGTGCCAGCAGCGGAACCGGGACGGTATCCTACGAGCAGTACTTC. Its translation is CASSGTGTVSYEQYF. The chain carries TRBV11-3 and TRBJ2-7, with D possibly being TRBD1 or TRBD2 (5 bases each). V was shortened by 5 bases and J by 1 base, with 15 bases between the two germline ends. The CDR3 contains 15 residues. The germline CDR1 and CDR2 sequences are SGHNT and YENEEA.

This clonotype was observed many times. V gene TRBV10-1 combines with J gene TRBJ2-1; 9 bases are a match to TRBD2. Germline CDR1 reads WNHNN; CDR2 reads SYGVQD (reference sequence). V was clipped by 3 bases and J by 0 bases; unmatched bases: 0. The CDR3 is 15 residues long. The CDR3 sequence: CASSDSGSSYNEQFF. As DNA, the CDR3 is TGCGCCAGCAGTGATAGCGGGAGCTCCTACAATGAGCAGTTCTTC.

The rearrangement uses TRBV5-1 and TRBJ2-3; D may correspond to TRBD1 or TRBD2 (7 bases each). Germline V lookup: CDR1 SGHRS, CDR2 YFSETQ. Trimming removed 4 bases at V and 5 bases at J, with 17 bases between. The CDR3 covers 15 residues. The CDR3 nucleotides read TGCGCCAGCAGCCAGAGCTCAGGGGGGGGAGATACGCAGTATTTT. The encoded protein is CASSQSSGGGDTQYF.

This clonotype has a count of ten or more. The rearrangement links TRBV6-2 or TRBV6-3 to TRBJ2-1; D might be TRBD1 (6 bases). Trimming left V 6 bases short and J 6 bases short, with 18 bases between. CDR1 is MNHEY and CDR2 is SVGEGT in the germline V gene. CDR3 length: 15 residues. CDR3 nucleotides: TGTGCCAGCAGCATACAGGGTGCAAAGGGCAATGAGCAGTTCTTC. It specifies CASSIQGAKGNEQFF.

This clonotype was counted at least ten times. V usage is TRBV25-1 and J usage is TRBJ2-3; 7 bases are a match to TRBD2. From germline, CDR1 is MGHDK and CDR2 SYGVNS. The CDR3 is made up of 21 amino acids. J gave up 3 bases and V 4 bases, and 25 bases lay outside the gene matches. CDR3 sequence (DNA): TGTGCCAGCAGTGCGAATAAGTGGAGGGAGGGCCATCAGTCCCCAACAGATACGCAGTATTTT. It codes for CASSANKWREGHQSPTDTQYF.

This clonotype was seen many times. V and J are TRBV6-2 or TRBV6-3 and TRBJ1-1, with 7 bases lining up with TRBD1. Germline loops: CDR1 MNHEY, CDR2 SVGEGT. This CDR3 is 14 amino acids long. Germline trimming cut 6 bases from V and 5 bases from J; bases unmatched to any gene: 9. The CDR3 region has the DNA TGTGCCAGCAGGGCAACAGGGGTTGCGACTGAAGCTTTCTTT. This gives the protein CASRATGVATEAFF.

For the CDR3, the DNA is TGTGCCACCAGTGACCGACGAAATGGCGATCAGCCCCAGCATTTT. Residues: CATSDRRNGDQPQHF. The chain has TRBV24-1 and TRBJ1-5; D uncertain. The CDR3 has 15 amino acids. CDR1 is KGHDR and CDR2 is SFDVKD in the germline V gene. Trimming took 4 bases from V and 5 from J, leaving 14 bases between them.

Many counts were recorded for this clonotype. This chain connects TRBV10-3 to TRBJ1-6; no clear D. Trimming shortened V by 0 bases and J by 5 bases, and 14 bases separated the two germline ends. CDR1 and CDR2 (germline): ENHRY, SYGVKD. The CDR3 extends over 17 amino acids. CDR3: CAISESGLERNNSPLHF. Written as DNA, the CDR3 is TGTGCCATCAGTGAGTCCGGATTGGAGCGAAATAATTCACCCCTCCACTTT.

This clonotype appeared a single time. This may be a read error: a much more frequent sequence differs by one nucleotide. The chain employs TRBV5-6 and TRBJ2-5, with TRBD1 as a possible D gene (6 bases). The CDR3 totals 12 residues. Germline lookup yields CDR1 SGHDT and CDR2 YYEEEE. Here the CDR3 reads CASRDRQETRYF. Here the CDR3 DNA reads TGTGCCAGCAGGGACAGACAAGAGACCCGGTACTTC.

V is TRBV5-4 and J is TRBJ2-7, with TRBD2 matching over 16 bases. Looked up from germline, CDR1 is SGHNT and CDR2 is YYREEE (reference sequence). There are 18 residues in the CDR3. Trimming removed 4 bases from V and 7 bases from J; junction bases left unmatched: 14. The CDR3 reads CASSRPGTSGRAPGEQYF. The CDR3 DNA is TGTGCCAGCAGCCGTCCCGGGACTAGCGGGAGGGCTCCGGGGGAGCAGTACTTC.

This clonotype was recorded only once. The chain recombines TRBV2 with TRBJ2-2; 7 bases map to TRBD1. The CDR3 spans 15 residues. V lost 6 bases and J lost 4; bases outside the gene matches: 8. Germline V CDR1 and CDR2: SNHLY, FYNNEI. For the CDR3, the DNA is TGTGCCAGCAGCACCAGACAGGGTCCCACCGGGGAGCTGTTTTTT. Translating it yields CASSTRQGPTGELFF.

There are many counts of this clonotype. The J gene is TRBJ2-1, the V gene TRBV20-1; D could derive from TRBD1 or TRBD2 (5 bases each). CDR3 size: 16 residues. The germline V and J ends were trimmed by 2 bases and 4 bases, with 18 bases remaining between them. CDR1 and CDR2 (germline): DFQATT, SNEGSKA (reference sequence). CDR3 protein: CSARLDGAKIYNEQFF. The CDR3 DNA is TGCAGTGCTAGACTAGACGGGGCTAAAATTTACAATGAGCAGTTCTTC.

This clonotype has ten or more counts. The chain uses TRBV5-4 and TRBJ2-7, with 14 bases that match TRBD2. CDR3 length: 16 amino acids. Looked up from germline, CDR1 is SGHNT and CDR2 is YYREEE (reference sequence). The junction had 4 bases not matched to a gene; V was cut back by 5 bases and J by 0 bases. The CDR3 sequence: CASRPGTSGSSYEQYF. The CDR3 DNA sequence: TGTGCCAGCAGACCCGGGACTAGCGGGAGCTCCTACGAGCAGTACTTC. The entire variable domain, with the rest obtained from reference TRBV5-4 and TRBJ2-7, is as follows: ETGVTQSPTHLIKTRGQQVTLRCSSQSGHNTVSWYQQALGQGPQFIFQYYREEENGRGNFPPRFSGLQFPNYSSELNVNALELDDSALYLCASRPGTSGSSYEQYFGPGTRLTVT.

This clonotype was recorded many times. The chain employs TRBV18 and TRBJ2-1; D call uncertain. V was pared by 3 bases and J by 5 bases, with 17 bases between. The length of the CDR3 is 16 residues. The germline V gene has CDR1 KGHSH and CDR2 LQKENI. CDR3 sequence (DNA): TGTGCCAGCTCACCCGGTCGCGGAGTAATTAACAATGAGCAGTTCTTC. It specifies CASSPGRGVINNEQFF.

The chain employs TRBV15 and TRBJ2-1; TRBD2 is a possible D gene (5 bases). Germline CDR1 reads LNHNV; CDR2 reads YYDKDF (reference sequence). V was pared by 0 bases and J by 8 bases, with 14 bases between. The CDR3 consists of 15 residues. CDR3 protein: CATSRDTGVDHEQFF. The CDR3 DNA sequence: TGTGCCACCAGCAGAGATACCGGGGTAGACCATGAGCAGTTCTTC. Full variable domain (missing parts from reference TRBV15 and TRBJ2-1): DAMVIQNPRYQVTQFGKPVTLSCSQTLNHNVMYWYQQKSSQAPKLLFHYYDKDFNNEADTPDNFQSRRPNTSFCFLDIRSPGLGDTAMYLCATSRDTGVDHEQFFGPGTRLTVL.

The chain combines TRBV4-1 with TRBJ1-3, with D uncertain. The CDR3 runs to 18 residues. CDR1 and CDR2 (germline): MGHRA, YSYEKL. V gave up 4 bases and J gave up 2 bases, with 21 bases separating them. The CDR3 here is CASSLRFDGVLPGNTIYF. The CDR3, as DNA: TGCGCCAGCAGCCTAAGATTCGACGGGGTCCTCCCTGGAAACACCATATATTTT.

Turning to this clonotype: A much larger clone is a single base away; this may be a read error. The J gene is TRBJ1-2, the V gene TRBV7-3; D unresolved. Trimming shortened V by 4 bases and J by 7 bases, and 13 bases separated the two germline ends. The CDR3 has 13 amino acids. From germline, CDR1 is SGHTA and CDR2 FQGTGA. The CDR3 loop reads CASSSTQAVGYTF. In DNA, the CDR3 is TGTGCCAGCAGCTCCACCCAAGCCGTTGGCTACACCTTC.

Many counts were recorded for this clonotype. This chain uses TRBV15 with TRBJ1-2; D might be TRBD1 (5 bases). The CDR3 covers 17 residues. Germline CDR1 is LNHNV and CDR2 is YYDKDF (reference sequence). V was cut by 0 bases and J by 0 bases, with 14 bases left in between. The CDR3 reads CATSRDRGASSNYGYTF. In nucleotides, the CDR3 is TGTGCCACCAGCAGAGATCGAGGGGCCTCCTCTAACTATGGCTACACCTTC.

This clonotype came up a few times. The chain uses TRBV4-1 and TRBJ2-7; 13 nucleotides align to TRBD2. Losses at the gene ends were 1 base for V and 5 bases for J; bases not matched to a gene: 2. Germline loops: CDR1 MGHRA, CDR2 YSYEKL. The CDR3 covers 15 residues. For the CDR3, the DNA is TGCGCCAGCAGCCAAGTCGGACTAGCGGGAGACGAGCAGTACTTC. Translating it yields CASSQVGLAGDEQYF.

This clonotype was observed a few times. The gene calls are TRBV6-4 and TRBJ2-1; 11 nucleotides align to TRBD2. Germline V gene data show CDR1 as MRHNA and CDR2 as SNTAGT. CDR3 length equals 18 residues. V dropped 3 bases and J dropped 4; count of bases not matched to a gene: 11. The DNA of the CDR3 is TGTGCCAGCAGTGAGGGGACCCTGGGACTAGCGGAGTACAATGAGCAGTTCTTC. This gives the protein CASSEGTLGLAEYNEQFF.

In this sample, this clonotype turned up a few times. A much larger clone lies a single base off, so this may be a read error. The chain recombines TRBV27 with TRBJ2-3, with TRBD2 identical over 9 bases. Germline V gives CDR1 MNHEY, CDR2 SMNVEV (reference sequence). The CDR3 covers 15 residues. Here the CDR3 reads CVSSLGGRGTDTQYF. CDR3 DNA sequence: TGTGTCAGCAGTTTAGGCGGGAGGGGCACAGATACGCAGTATTTT.

This clonotype was detected ten times or more. V usage is TRBV7-9 and J usage is TRBJ2-7, with 10 positions matching TRBD1. Germline CDR1 is SEHNR and CDR2 is FQNEAQ (reference sequence). Unmatched junction bases numbered 8, after V lost 7 bases and J lost 5 bases. The CDR3 loop spans 14 amino acids. The CDR3 here is CASTTGTGANEQYF. The CDR3 DNA sequence: TGTGCCAGCACCACAGGGACAGGGGCCAACGAGCAGTACTTC.

This clonotype showed up just a few times. The chain couples TRBV6-1 to TRBJ1-2; no definite D call. CDR3 length: 12 amino acids. Trimming took 6 bases from V and 4 from J, leaving 9 bases between them. The germline CDR1 and CDR2 sequences are MNHNS and SASEGT. The CDR3 region is CASRGVRYGYTF. DNA of the CDR3: TGTGCCAGCAGAGGAGTACGCTATGGCTACACCTTC.

The genes are TRBV19 and TRBJ2-7, with 7 positions matching TRBD1. Germline assignment: CDR1 LNHDA and CDR2 SQIVND (reference sequence). With 8 bases clipped from V and 2 bases from J, the junction kept 0 bases outside the gene matches. The CDR3 consists of 11 residues. CDR3 sequence (DNA): TGTGCCAGTGGGACAGCCTACGAGCAGTACTTC. This encodes CASGTAYEQYF.

There are many counts of this clonotype. The chain recombines TRBV20-1 with TRBJ1-1; D unresolved. V lost 2 bases and J lost 4, with 2 bases in between. The CDR3 is 10 residues long. Germline CDR1 DFQATT, CDR2 SNEGSKA (reference sequence). The CDR3 DNA follows: TGCAGTGCTAGATCCACTGAAGCTTTCTTT. This gives the protein CSARSTEAFF.

The chain couples TRBV2 to TRBJ2-1; maybe TRBD2 (5 bases). Deletions cut 7 bases from V and 5 bases from J, with 12 bases between. CDR1 SNHLY and CDR2 FYNNEI come from the germline V gene. The CDR3 length is 13 residues. The CDR3 protein is CASNLGLNNEQFF. In nucleotides, the CDR3 is TGTGCCAGCAACCTCGGACTCAACAATGAGCAGTTCTTC.

This clonotype came up many times. The chain employs TRBV12-3 or TRBV12-4 and TRBJ2-5, with D tentatively TRBD1 (6 bases). The CDR3 is 14 residues long. V lost 3 bases, J lost 5 bases, and 13 bases lay in between. The DNA of the CDR3 is TGTGCCAGCAGTTTTCTCTCTGGGGGCGAGACCCAGTACTTC. It encodes CASSFLSGGETQYF.